Presented here are 22 T cell receptor beta chains from one specimen sequenced in a study of T cell repertoires in cytomegalovirus infection. TCRdb re-analysed the reads in MiXCR, keeping a single row per CDR3 protein. The sample lists approximately 100,000 distinct CDR3 sequences, 35% to 50% seen once, with roughly 70% in the top ten. No antigens are known for them. The starting material was CD8+ T cells from cultured PBMCs, obtained from culture after CMV antigen stimulation. All receptors come from a human donor in good health (CMV status not recorded). Some clones in this sample may be carry-over from other donors' samples.

This clonotype is a singleton in its sample. The junction shows a germline mismatch at one end, possibly a read error. The rearrangement uses TRBV29-1 and TRBJ2-7; D possibly corresponds to TRBD1 (6 bases). The length of the CDR3 is 13 residues. Per the germline V gene, CDR1 is SQVTM and CDR2 is ANQGSEA. In nucleotides, the CDR3 is TGCAGCGTCGAAGGGGAAGGGGGATACGAGCAGTACTTC. Encoded protein: CSVEGEGGYEQYF.

V usage is TRBV18 and J usage is TRBJ2-7; D may match TRBD1 or TRBD2 (5 bases each). Trimming stripped 2 bases from V and 0 bases from J, with 14 bases between. The CDR3 runs 16 residues. Germline V gene data show CDR1 as KGHSH and CDR2 as LQKENI. The CDR3 is CASSPSGAASSYEQYF. The CDR3 DNA follows: TGTGCCAGCTCACCATCCGGGGCTGCGAGCTCCTACGAGCAGTACTTC. The whole variable domain, remainder taken from reference TRBV18 and TRBJ2-7, is NAGVMQNPRHLVRRRGQEARLRCSPMKGHSHVYWYRQLPEEGLKFMVYLQKENIIDESGMPKERFSAEFPKEGPSILRIQQVVRGDSAAYFCASSPSGAASSYEQYFGPGTRLTVT.

The chain is built from TRBV7-2 and TRBJ2-7; D uncertain. Trimming shortened V by 5 bases and J by 4 bases, and 3 bases separated the two germline ends. In germline, CDR1 is SGHTA, CDR2 FQGNSA. This CDR3 has 10 residues. The CDR3 loop is CASSGYEQYF. The CDR3 DNA follows: TGTGCCAGCAGCGGGTACGAGCAGTACTTC.

The J gene is TRBJ2-5, the V gene TRBV7-2; 9 bases are a match to TRBD1. The V segment lost 5 bases and the J segment 5 bases; nucleotides outside the gene matches: 9. The germline V gene has CDR1 SGHTA and CDR2 FQGNSA. The CDR3 sequence is 15 residues long. The DNA of the CDR3 is TGTGCCAGCAGCACATGGGACAGGGATAAGGAGACCCAGTACTTC. Encoded protein: CASSTWDRDKETQYF.

The chain joins TRBV5-5 to TRBJ1-1, with D maybe TRBD1 (6 bases). V lost 0 bases, J lost 4 bases, and 10 bases lay in between. Per the germline V gene, CDR1 is SGHKS and CDR2 is YYEKEE (reference sequence). The CDR3 runs 14 residues. The DNA of the CDR3 is TGTGCCAGCAGCTTGGCCCAGGGGCCCACTGAAGCTTTCTTT. It encodes CASSLAQGPTEAFF.

For this clonotype: Likely a read error: the CDR3 ends without its conserved phenylalanine or tryptophan. This chain connects TRBV4-1 to TRBJ1-4; maybe TRBD1 (6 bases). Germline V CDR1 and CDR2: MGHRA, YSYEKL. This CDR3 is built from 18 residues. V was trimmed by 4 bases and J by 0 bases, leaving 18 bases between them. The CDR3 DNA reads as TGCGCCAGCAGCCTCCTCGGGGGGCCGGTTGCAACTAATGAAAAACTGTTTTTA. The encoded protein is CASSLLGGPVATNEKLFL.

The sample holds a few counts of this clonotype. This rearrangement joins TRBV6-5 to TRBJ1-6; weak D call: TRBD1 (5 bases). CDR1 and CDR2 (germline): MNHEY, SVGAGI. The V and J ends lost 2 bases and 10 bases respectively, with 9 bases between them. The CDR3 covers 13 residues. CDR3 sequence reads: CASSYEGSSPLHF. CDR3 sequence (DNA): TGTGCCAGCAGTTACGAGGGGAGCTCACCCCTCCACTTT.

The rearrangement joins TRBV19 to TRBJ1-2; D remains unclear. V was clipped by 4 bases and J by 0 bases, with 9 bases between them. This CDR3 comprises 14 residues. Germline assignment: CDR1 LNHDA and CDR2 SQIVND (reference sequence). In nucleotides, the CDR3 is TGTGCCAGTAGTACTGGGCCAGCTAACTATGGCTACACCTTC. Its protein product is CASSTGPANYGYTF.

This clonotype was counted a few times. The gene calls are TRBV9 and TRBJ1-5; perhaps TRBD1 as D (6 bases). Looked up from germline, CDR1 is SGDLS and CDR2 is YYNGEE. Trimming took 2 bases from V and 3 from J, leaving 6 bases between them. CDR3 length equals 13 residues. CDR3 sequence reads: CASSVGHNQPQHF. CDR3 bases: TGTGCCAGCAGCGTGGGACACAATCAGCCCCAGCATTTT.

The gene calls are TRBV6-5 and TRBJ2-7; 7 positions match TRBD1. Germline CDR1 reads MNHEY; CDR2 reads SVGAGI. The CDR3 length is 15 residues. Trimming removed 8 bases from V and 0 bases from J; junction bases left unmatched: 10. CDR3: CASSKGAASSYEQYF. The CDR3 nucleotides read TGTGCCAGCTCCAAGGGGGCAGCGAGCTCCTACGAGCAGTACTTC.

V is TRBV12-3 or TRBV12-4 and J is TRBJ2-3; no clear D gene. V was cut by 4 bases and J by 5 bases, with 4 bases left in between. CDR3 length: 11 amino acids. The CDR3 nucleotides are TGTGCCAGCAGTTCGGAAGATACGCAGTATTTT. Protein sequence: CASSSEDTQYF.

The gene calls are TRBV20-1 and TRBJ2-7; D could derive from TRBD1 or TRBD2 (5 bases each). Germline CDR1 DFQATT, CDR2 SNEGSKA (reference sequence). This CDR3 spans 12 amino acids. V was cut by 3 bases and J by 6 bases, with 12 bases left in between. CDR3: CSASYGTSEQYF. The CDR3 nucleotides read TGCAGTGCTAGCTACGGGACCTCCGAGCAGTACTTC.

The genes are TRBV7-9 and TRBJ2-1, with D tentatively TRBD1 (6 bases). The CDR3 loop spans 16 amino acids. V lost 7 bases to trimming and J lost 0 bases, with 16 bases between them. Germline V gives CDR1 SEHNR, CDR2 FQNEAQ (reference sequence). The CDR3 here is CASKSLGDISYNEQFF. The CDR3 DNA is TGTGCCAGCAAATCACTGGGGGACATCTCCTACAATGAGCAGTTCTTC.

The chain carries TRBV7-4 and TRBJ2-6; TRBD1 agrees at 9 bases. The CDR3 is 18 residues long. CDR1 is SGHVT, CDR2 SQSDAQ, per germline. Germline trimming cut 1 base from V and 3 bases from J; bases unmatched to any gene: 7. For the CDR3, the DNA is TGTGCCAGCAGCTTAGACAGGGGGCGCTACAGTGGGGCCAACGTCCTGACTTTC. Its protein is CASSLDRGRYSGANVLTF.

This clonotype was detected many times. The V and J genes are TRBV7-2 and TRBJ2-2, with 7 bases lining up with TRBD2. Trimming took 7 bases from V and 1 from J; bases not matched to a gene: 3. The germline gives CDR1 SGHTA, CDR2 FQGNSA. The CDR3 extends over 14 amino acids. The CDR3 protein is CASKLARNTGELFF. Written as DNA, the CDR3 is TGTGCCAGCAAACTAGCGAGGAACACCGGGGAGCTGTTTTTT.

This clonotype occurred once. This chain links TRBV2 with TRBJ1-5; 10 bases fit TRBD1. Germline loops: CDR1 SNHLY, CDR2 FYNNEI. Germline trimming cut 6 bases from V and 6 bases from J; bases unmatched to any gene: 8. The CDR3 runs to 15 residues. The CDR3 here is CASSWTGGTGQPQHF. For the CDR3, the DNA is TGTGCCAGCAGCTGGACAGGGGGAACCGGTCAGCCCCAGCATTTT.

This clonotype was seen a few times. The rearrangement joins TRBV7-2 to TRBJ1-4, with a weak D call TRBD1 (5 bases). Germline V gene sequence: CDR1 SGHTA, CDR2 FQGNSA. V was trimmed by 4 bases and J by 4 bases, leaving 22 bases between them. There are 18 residues in the CDR3. Written as DNA, the CDR3 is TGTGCCAGCAGCTGGGGGACGGCCATGGAGAGCTTTAATGAAAAACTGTTTTTT. Its protein product is CASSWGTAMESFNEKLFF.

In its sample, this clonotype was seen a few times. This chain connects TRBV12-3 or TRBV12-4 to TRBJ2-1; D call uncertain. The CDR3 sequence is 14 residues long. With 7 bases removed from V and 8 bases from J, the gap between germline ends came to 18 bases. CDR3 loop: CASNLRPGRDEQFF. The CDR3 DNA is TGTGCCAGCAACTTACGGCCAGGAAGGGATGAGCAGTTCTTC.

The chain couples TRBV10-2 to TRBJ2-1; D may be TRBD1 (5 bases). The germline V and J ends were trimmed by 6 bases and 8 bases, with 11 bases remaining between them. This CDR3 comprises 12 residues. From germline, CDR1 is WSHSY and CDR2 SAAADI. CDR3 coding DNA: TGCGCCAGCAGGCGAATAGGGGATGAGCAGTTCTTC. This gives the protein CASRRIGDEQFF.

The chain links TRBV6-5 to TRBJ2-1; 9 bases agree with TRBD1. J was trimmed by 6 bases and V by 5 bases; bases with no gene match: 2. The CDR3 covers 13 residues. Looked up from germline, CDR1 is MNHEY and CDR2 is SVGAGI. The CDR3 spells CASSGTGLNEQFF. CDR3 bases: TGTGCCAGCAGTGGGACAGGGCTCAATGAGCAGTTCTTC.

V gene TRBV4-1 combines with J gene TRBJ2-1; D gene ambiguous. V was trimmed by 4 bases and J by 9 bases, leaving 10 bases between them. This CDR3 contains 12 residues. The germline CDR1 and CDR2 sequences are MGHRA and YSYEKL. CDR3 sequence (DNA): TGCGCCAGCAGCCTCCTGGGCCCTGAGCAGTTCTTC. Its translation: CASSLLGPEQFF.

The V call is TRBV7-2, the J call TRBJ2-2; a weak D match, TRBD2 (5 bases). V was trimmed by 5 bases and J by 6 bases, leaving 10 bases between them. The germline CDR1 and CDR2 sequences are SGHTA and FQGNSA. The CDR3 spans 13 residues. CDR3 bases: TGTGCCAGCAGCCGTGGACTTTCCGGGGAGCTGTTTTTT. The encoded protein is CASSRGLSGELFF.